A single sample gave rise to the 16 T cell receptor beta chains below, sequenced in a study of blood T cells in healthy people across ages. A J-beta primer mix and a sample-barcoded 5' primer were used in a second PCR of roughly 7 to 12 cycles. TCRdb called the 5' RACE reads again in MiXCR, with one record for every CDR3 protein. The sample yields about a million distinct CDR3 sequences, roughly 47% seen once. The sample consisted of blood. These receptors came from a woman aged 60 to 75 in good health.

This clonotype was detected a few times. DNA for the CDR3: TGCGCCAGCAGCCAAGTTGGACTAGCGGGCAATACGCAGTATTTT. Its protein product is CASSQVGLAGNTQYF. This chain connects TRBV4-1 to TRBJ2-3; 11 nucleotides line up with TRBD2. V was clipped by 1 base and J by 7 bases; unmatched bases: 4. Germline V CDR1 and CDR2: MGHRA, YSYEKL. The CDR3 runs 15 residues.

The genes are TRBV6-5 and TRBJ1-6; perhaps TRBD1 as D (6 bases). The CDR3 covers 13 residues. Deletions cut 10 bases from V and 7 bases from J, with 14 bases between. Looked up from germline, CDR1 is MNHEY and CDR2 is SVGAGI. CDR3: CAIQDSMNSPLHF. Here the CDR3 DNA reads TGTGCCATCCAGGACAGTATGAATTCACCCCTCCACTTT.

The rearrangement uses TRBV6-1 and TRBJ1-2; no definite D call. V was clipped by 2 bases and J by 6 bases, with 10 bases between them. The CDR3 is made up of 13 amino acids. Germline loops: CDR1 MNHNS, CDR2 SASEGT. The CDR3 nucleotides read TGTGCCAGCAGTGAAAGCCAGGAACATGGCTACACCTTC. Protein: CASSESQEHGYTF.

This sequence joins TRBV10-3 and TRBJ2-7; 7 bases are a match to TRBD1. CDR1 and CDR2 (germline): ENHRY, SYGVKD. CDR3 length: 15 amino acids. With V trimmed by 6 bases and J by 4 bases, 12 bases remained unmatched. This chain's CDR3 is CAIRDSTGLVYEQYF. CDR3 DNA: TGTGCCATCAGGGACTCGACAGGGTTAGTTTACGAGCAGTACTTC.

The chain has TRBV12-3 or TRBV12-4 and TRBJ2-5; D is undetermined. Trimming pared 3 bases from V and 5 bases from J, leaving 10 bases between. The CDR3 covers 13 residues. CDR3: CASSFIVPETQYF. The CDR3 DNA is TGTGCCAGCAGTTTTATAGTTCCTGAGACCCAGTACTTC.

This clonotype appeared a single time. The chain joins TRBV5-1 to TRBJ2-1; 8 positions match TRBD1. With V trimmed by 2 bases and J by 3 bases, 4 bases remained unmatched. The V gene's germline CDR1 is SGHRS and CDR2 YFSETQ. The CDR3 has 15 residues. CDR3 amino acids: CASSFGTGHYNEQFF. CDR3 DNA sequence: TGCGCCAGCAGCTTCGGGACAGGTCACTACAATGAGCAGTTCTTC.

This clonotype was seen a handful of times. This rearrangement joins TRBV27 to TRBJ2-3, with D possibly TRBD1 on 5 matching bases. This CDR3 contains 17 residues. Trimming took 4 bases from V and 0 from J, leaving 17 bases between them. CDR1 and CDR2 (germline): MNHEY, SMNVEV (reference sequence). DNA of the CDR3: TGTGCCAGCAGTTCTCTTGGTTTAGGGGCTAGCACAGATACGCAGTATTTT. This sequence encodes CASSSLGLGASTDTQYF.

The chain couples TRBV7-2 to TRBJ2-4; 10 bases map to TRBD1. The J call may be mistaken, given a closer DNA end match to TRBJ2-7. The length of the CDR3 is 14 residues. Germline lookup yields CDR1 SGHTA and CDR2 FQGNSA. In nucleotides, the CDR3 is TGTGCCAGCAACTTGGGACAGGGGTGGTACGAGCAGTACTTC. This sequence encodes CASNLGQGWYEQYF.

This rearrangement joins TRBV10-3 to TRBJ2-7; TRBD1 matches 7 bases. The V gene end was trimmed by 4 bases and the J gene end by 3 bases; junction bases not matched to a gene: 3. Germline V CDR1 and CDR2: ENHRY, SYGVKD. The CDR3 extends over 13 amino acids. The CDR3 spells CAISGDSGYEQYF. The CDR3 DNA reads TGTGCCATCAGTGGGGACAGTGGCTACGAGCAGTACTTC.

The rearrangement links TRBV7-2 to TRBJ2-5, with 10 bases lining up with TRBD2. The CDR3 totals 15 residues. With 5 bases clipped from V and 2 bases from J, the junction kept 5 bases outside the gene matches. From germline, CDR1 is SGHTA and CDR2 FQGNSA. The chain's CDR3 is CASSQLAGPQETQYF. The CDR3 DNA sequence: TGTGCCAGCAGCCAACTAGCGGGGCCTCAAGAGACCCAGTACTTC.

Only a few counts were recorded for this clonotype. The V and J genes are TRBV25-1 and TRBJ2-7; D is undetermined. V was trimmed by 4 bases and J by 7 bases, leaving 14 bases between them. The germline CDR1 and CDR2 sequences are MGHDK and SYGVNS. The CDR3 is made up of 13 amino acids. Here the CDR3 reads CASSVSLRGEQYF. The CDR3 region has the DNA TGTGCCAGCAGTGTCAGCCTCCGAGGAGAGCAGTACTTC.

The gene calls are TRBV11-2 and TRBJ2-3, with 8 nucleotides matching TRBD2. The V gene's germline CDR1 is SGHAT and CDR2 FQNNGV. The V gene end was trimmed by 0 bases and the J gene end by 9 bases; junction bases not matched to a gene: 11. The CDR3 is 16 amino acids. The CDR3 here is CASSLEGIQGLVTQYF. The CDR3 bases are TGTGCCAGCAGCTTAGAAGGGATCCAGGGACTAGTAACGCAGTATTTT.

In DNA form, the CDR3 reads TGTGCCAGCAGTTCCCCCCTTACTGTGGAGACAGATACGCAGTATTTT. Translating gives CASSSPLTVETDTQYF. The rearrangement joins TRBV28 to TRBJ2-3; no clear D gene. Per the germline V gene, CDR1 is MDHEN and CDR2 is SYDVKM. There are 16 residues in the CDR3. Trimming left V 4 bases short and J 3 bases short, with 17 bases between.

The chain recombines TRBV28 with TRBJ2-7, with D possibly TRBD1 on 5 matching bases. This CDR3 contains 14 residues. V dropped 1 base and J dropped 0 bases, with 7 bases sitting between them. Looked up from germline, CDR1 is MDHEN and CDR2 is SYDVKM. The CDR3 loop is CASSLSDSSYEQYF. The CDR3, as DNA: TGTGCCAGCAGTTTATCCGACAGCTCCTACGAGCAGTACTTC.

V and J are TRBV28 and TRBJ2-7, with a weak D call TRBD1 (6 bases). Germline V gene lookup returns CDR1 MDHEN and CDR2 SYDVKM. V dropped 0 bases and J dropped 4 bases, with 22 bases sitting between them. The CDR3 loop spans 18 amino acids. The CDR3 loop is CASSLWGETGRGHYEQYF. The DNA of the CDR3 is TGTGCCAGCAGTTTATGGGGGGAGACAGGAAGGGGCCATTACGAGCAGTACTTC.

This rearrangement joins TRBV12-3 or TRBV12-4 to TRBJ2-3, with a weak D call TRBD2 (5 bases). The CDR3 has 13 amino acids. The CDR3 is CASGGRLIDTQYF. The CDR3 bases are TGTGCGAGCGGAGGAAGGCTCATAGATACGCAGTATTTT.